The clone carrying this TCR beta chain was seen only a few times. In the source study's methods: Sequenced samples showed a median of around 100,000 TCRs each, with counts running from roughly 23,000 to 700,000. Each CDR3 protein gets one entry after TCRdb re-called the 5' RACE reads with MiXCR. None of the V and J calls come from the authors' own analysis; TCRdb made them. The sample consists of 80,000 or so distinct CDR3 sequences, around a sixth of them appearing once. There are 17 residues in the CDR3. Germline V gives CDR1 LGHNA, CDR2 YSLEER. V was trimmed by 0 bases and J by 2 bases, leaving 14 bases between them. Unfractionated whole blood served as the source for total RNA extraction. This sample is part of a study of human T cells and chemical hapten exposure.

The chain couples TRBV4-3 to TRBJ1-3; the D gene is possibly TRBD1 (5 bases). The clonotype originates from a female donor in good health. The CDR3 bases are TGCGCCAGCAGCCAAGAATACGCGGGGGGAGCTGGAAACACCATATATTTT. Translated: CASSQEYAGGAGNTIYF.